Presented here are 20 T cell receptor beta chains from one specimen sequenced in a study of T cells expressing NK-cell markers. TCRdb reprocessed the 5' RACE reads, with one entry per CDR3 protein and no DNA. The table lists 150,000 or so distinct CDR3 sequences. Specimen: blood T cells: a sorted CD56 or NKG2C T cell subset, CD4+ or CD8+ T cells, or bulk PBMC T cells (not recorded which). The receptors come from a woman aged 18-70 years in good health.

The CDR3 reads CASSLRTDSGNTIYF. V is TRBV4-1 and J is TRBJ1-3. The germline V gene has CDR1 MGHRA and CDR2 YSYEKL. This CDR3 contains 15 residues.

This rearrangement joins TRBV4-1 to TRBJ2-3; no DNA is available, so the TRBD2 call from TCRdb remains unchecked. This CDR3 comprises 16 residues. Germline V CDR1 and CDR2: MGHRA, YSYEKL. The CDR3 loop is CASSQDSGSGRMAQYF.

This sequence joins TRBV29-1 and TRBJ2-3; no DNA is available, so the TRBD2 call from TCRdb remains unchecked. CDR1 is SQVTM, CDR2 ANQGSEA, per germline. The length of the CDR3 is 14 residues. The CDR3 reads CSVDRASGTDTQYF.

The CDR3 sequence is CSATFPGLNQETQYF. J is TRBJ2-5 and V is TRBV20-1; no DNA is available, so the TRBD2 call from TCRdb remains unchecked. Looked up from germline, CDR1 is DFQATT and CDR2 is SNEGSKA (reference sequence). The CDR3 covers 15 residues.

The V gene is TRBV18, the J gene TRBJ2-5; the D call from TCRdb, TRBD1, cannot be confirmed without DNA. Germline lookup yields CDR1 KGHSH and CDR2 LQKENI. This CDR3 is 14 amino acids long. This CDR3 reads CASSREQVGETQYF.

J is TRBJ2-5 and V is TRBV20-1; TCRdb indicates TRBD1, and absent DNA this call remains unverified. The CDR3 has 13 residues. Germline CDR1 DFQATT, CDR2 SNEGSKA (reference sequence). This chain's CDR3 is CSARPGHQETQYF.

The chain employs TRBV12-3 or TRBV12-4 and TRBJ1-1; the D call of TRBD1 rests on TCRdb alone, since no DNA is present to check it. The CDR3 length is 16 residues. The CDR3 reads CASSLAWAGMGAEAFF.

The CDR3 region is CASSEGDRFPYEQYF. The V call is TRBV5-5, the J call TRBJ2-7; lacking DNA, the TRBD1 call made by TCRdb goes unchecked. CDR3 length: 15 residues. Germline V gives CDR1 SGHKS, CDR2 YYEKEE (reference sequence).

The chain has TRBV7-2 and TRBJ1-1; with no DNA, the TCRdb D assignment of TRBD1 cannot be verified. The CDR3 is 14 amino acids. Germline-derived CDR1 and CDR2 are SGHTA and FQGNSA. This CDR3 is CASSLGTGTFEAFF.

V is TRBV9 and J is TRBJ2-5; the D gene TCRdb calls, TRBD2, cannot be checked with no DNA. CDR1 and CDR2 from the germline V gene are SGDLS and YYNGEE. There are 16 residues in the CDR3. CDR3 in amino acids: CASSVSGRTGGETQYF.

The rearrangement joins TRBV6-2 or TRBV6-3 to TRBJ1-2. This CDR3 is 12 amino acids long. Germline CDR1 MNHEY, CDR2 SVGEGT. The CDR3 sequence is CASSLDTYGYTF.

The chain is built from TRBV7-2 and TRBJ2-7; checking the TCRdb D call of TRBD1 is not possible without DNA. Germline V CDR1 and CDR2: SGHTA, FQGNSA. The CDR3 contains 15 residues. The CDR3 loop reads CASSLARQASYEQYF.

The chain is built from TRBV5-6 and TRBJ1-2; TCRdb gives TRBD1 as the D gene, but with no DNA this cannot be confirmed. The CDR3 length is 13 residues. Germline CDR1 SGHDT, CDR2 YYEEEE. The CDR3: CASSLGTEGGYTF.

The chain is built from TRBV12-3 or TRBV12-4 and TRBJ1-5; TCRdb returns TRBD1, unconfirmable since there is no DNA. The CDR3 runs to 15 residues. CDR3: CASSGGGDSNQPQHF.

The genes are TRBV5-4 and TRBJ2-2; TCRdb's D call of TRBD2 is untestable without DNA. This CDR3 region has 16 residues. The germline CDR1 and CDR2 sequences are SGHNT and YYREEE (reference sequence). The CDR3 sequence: CASSSSGRVDTGELFF.

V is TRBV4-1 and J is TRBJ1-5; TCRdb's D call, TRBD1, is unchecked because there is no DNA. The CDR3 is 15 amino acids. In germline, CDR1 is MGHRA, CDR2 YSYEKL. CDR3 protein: CASSQDERGAQPQHF.

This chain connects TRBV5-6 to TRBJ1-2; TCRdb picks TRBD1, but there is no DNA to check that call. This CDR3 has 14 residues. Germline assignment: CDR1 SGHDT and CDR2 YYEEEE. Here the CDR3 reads CASSPRGQTYGYTF.

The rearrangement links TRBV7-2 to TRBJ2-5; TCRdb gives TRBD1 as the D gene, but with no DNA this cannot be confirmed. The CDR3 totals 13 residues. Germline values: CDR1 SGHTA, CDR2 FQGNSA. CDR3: CASRRGALETQYF.

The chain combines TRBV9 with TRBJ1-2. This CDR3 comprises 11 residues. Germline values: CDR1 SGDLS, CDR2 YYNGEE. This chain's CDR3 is CASSPGIGYTF. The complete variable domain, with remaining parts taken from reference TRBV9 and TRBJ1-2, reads DSGVTQTPKHLITATGQRVTLRCSPRSGDLSVYWYQQSLDQGLQFLIQYYNGEERAKGNILERFSAQQFPDLHSELNLSSLELGDSALYFCASSPGIGYTFGSGTRLTVV.

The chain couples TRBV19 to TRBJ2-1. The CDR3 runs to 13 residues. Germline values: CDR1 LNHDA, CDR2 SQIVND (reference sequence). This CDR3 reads CASTSTSYNEQFF. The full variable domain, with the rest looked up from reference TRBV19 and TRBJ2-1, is DGGITQSPKYLFRKEGQNVTLSCEQNLNHDAMYWYRQDPGQGLRLIYYSQIVNDFQKGDIAEGYSVSREKKESFPLTVTSAQKNPTAFYLCASTSTSYNEQFFGPGTRLTVL.